These 21 T cell receptor beta chains were all obtained from the same sample, sequenced in a study of shared clonotypes between healthy human individuals. CD45RO-negative cells were positively selected for CCR7, leaving out terminally differentiated effector memory CD45RA+ cells. TCRdb's copy holds only in-frame clones and misses some; the assay was immunoSEQ multiplex PCR. Of around 2,100,000 clones listed, about 95% are singletons. The sequencing input was naive CD8+ T cells sorted from blood. These receptors originate from a man between 18 and 35 years old in good health.

The V call is TRBV7-8, the J call TRBJ1-1, with D unclear. CDR3 length: 11 amino acids. The V and J ends lost 3 bases and 7 bases respectively, with 6 bases between them. Germline assignment: CDR1 SGHVS and CDR2 FQNEAQ. CDR3 nucleotides: TGTGCCAGCAGCTTTTTAGGTGAAGCTTTCTTT. This encodes CASSFLGEAFF.

V usage is TRBV19 and J usage is TRBJ1-5, with 7 bases matching TRBD1. Germline CDR1 is LNHDA and CDR2 is SQIVND (reference sequence). The CDR3 extends over 15 amino acids. V shed 6 bases, J shed 0 bases, and the junction held 5 bases outside the gene matches. The CDR3 coding sequence is TGTGCCAGTAGAACGACAGGGTATAGCAATCAGCCCCAGCATTTT. It specifies CASRTTGYSNQPQHF.

This rearrangement joins TRBV4-3 to TRBJ2-3, with D maybe TRBD2 (7 bases). V lost 0 bases to trimming and J lost 4 bases, with 20 bases between them. There are 18 residues in the CDR3. The germline CDR1 and CDR2 sequences are LGHNA and YSLEER. The CDR3 loop is CASSQDEGEGRFADTQYF. The CDR3 region has the DNA TGCGCCAGCAGCCAAGATGAGGGGGAGGGCCGTTTCGCAGATACGCAGTATTTT.

In DNA form, the CDR3 reads TGCGCCAGCAGCCAAGAAGCGGGAGCGAACTACAATGAGCAGTTCTTC. This gives the protein CASSQEAGANYNEQFF. This chain uses TRBV4-1 with TRBJ2-1, with TRBD2 identical over 8 bases. Germline lookup yields CDR1 MGHRA and CDR2 YSYEKL. V was pared by 0 bases and J by 3 bases, with 4 bases of the junction left unmatched. The length of the CDR3 is 16 residues.

J is TRBJ2-7 and V is TRBV9; TRBD1 aligns across 11 bases. The CDR3 totals 14 residues. With 6 bases clipped from V and 3 bases from J, the junction kept 5 bases outside the gene matches. CDR1 and CDR2 from the germline V gene are SGDLS and YYNGEE. The CDR3 loop is CASTFGTGGYEQYF. CDR3 sequence (DNA): TGTGCCAGCACCTTTGGGACAGGGGGCTACGAGCAGTACTTC.

V gene TRBV7-6 combines with J gene TRBJ2-3; D possibly corresponds to TRBD2 (6 bases). CDR1 is SGHVS, CDR2 FNYEAQ, per germline. This CDR3 is built from 16 residues. Trimming took off 1 base at V and 2 bases at J, with 13 bases between the two ends. The CDR3 sequence: CASSLVGAGYTDTQYF. DNA of the CDR3: TGTGCCAGCAGCTTAGTGGGCGCGGGGTACACAGATACGCAGTATTTT.

The V call is TRBV9, the J call TRBJ1-2, with TRBD1 matching over 7 bases. Germline lookup yields CDR1 SGDLS and CDR2 YYNGEE. J lost 8 bases, V lost 2 bases, and 3 bases had no gene match. The CDR3 has 12 residues. CDR3 in DNA: TGTGCCAGCAGCGTGGCGGGACAGGGCTACACCTTC. Translation: CASSVAGQGYTF.

V is TRBV5-8 and J is TRBJ2-3, with 13 nucleotides matching TRBD2. CDR3 size: 16 residues. Germline loops: CDR1 SGHTS, CDR2 YDEGEE. J was trimmed by 2 bases and V by 3 bases; bases with no gene match: 3. The CDR3 bases are TGTGCCAGCAGCTCGGGACTAGCGGGGCCCACAGATACGCAGTATTTT. Translating it yields CASSSGLAGPTDTQYF.

This chain links TRBV10-3 with TRBJ2-1, with D possibly matching TRBD1 (5 bases). CDR1 ENHRY and CDR2 SYGVKD come from the germline V gene. Between the trimmed V and J ends, which lost 3 bases and 7 bases, there was a span of 10 bases. The CDR3 covers 13 residues. In DNA, the CDR3 is TGTGCCATCAGTGAAGAAGGGGCTAATGAGCAGTTCTTC. Amino acid sequence: CAISEEGANEQFF.

The gene calls are TRBV1 and TRBJ1-5. TRBV1 is an annotated pseudogene. The CDR3 runs to 19 residues. CDR3 sequence (DNA): TGCACCAGCAGCCAAGCTAGCGACCAAGGGCCTTCGAGCAATCAGCCCCAGCATTTT. Translated: CTSSQASDQGPSSNQPQHF.

The rearrangement joins TRBV11-2 to TRBJ2-5; 9 bases are a match to TRBD2. Germline CDR1 is SGHAT and CDR2 is FQNNGV. With 1 base clipped from V and 5 bases from J, the junction kept 5 bases outside the gene matches. CDR3 length: 15 amino acids. The DNA of the CDR3 is TGTGCCAGCAGCTTAGTAGCGGGGGCGGGGGAGACCCAGTACTTC. As protein: CASSLVAGAGETQYF.

The CDR3 loop is CASSLGDWDSNEQFF. CDR3 nucleotide sequence: TGCGCCAGCAGCTTGGGGGATTGGGATAGCAATGAGCAGTTCTTC. The J gene is TRBJ2-1, the V gene TRBV5-1, with D unresolved. Germline V CDR1 and CDR2: SGHRS, YFSETQ. Between the trimmed V and J ends, which lost 0 bases and 6 bases, there was a span of 13 bases. CDR3 length: 15 residues.

The chain uses TRBV4-1 and TRBJ2-7; unclear D gene. This CDR3 is 14 amino acids long. The V gene's germline CDR1 is MGHRA and CDR2 YSYEKL. The ends were cut back, 0 bases at V and 1 base at J, with 7 bases in the middle. CDR3 residues: CASSQERPSYEQYF. For the CDR3, the DNA is TGCGCCAGCAGCCAAGAACGCCCATCCTACGAGCAGTACTTC.

This clone was observed once. The J gene is TRBJ2-7, the V gene TRBV5-1, with D possibly matching TRBD1 (6 bases). The CDR3 has 14 amino acids. Germline CDR1 SGHRS, CDR2 YFSETQ. V dropped 0 bases and J dropped 2 bases, with 9 bases sitting between them. CDR3: CASSLEDSPYEQYF. CDR3 nucleotide sequence: TGCGCCAGCAGCTTGGAGGACAGCCCCTACGAGCAGTACTTC. The full variable domain, with the rest looked up from reference TRBV5-1 and TRBJ2-7, is KAGVTQTPRYLIKTRGQQVTLSCSPISGHRSVSWYQQTPGQGLQFLFEYFSETQRNKGNFPGRFSGRQFSNSRSEMNVSTLELGDSALYLCASSLEDSPYEQYFGPGTRLTVT.

V and J are TRBV2 and TRBJ2-7; D remains unclear. The CDR3 spans 10 residues. From germline, CDR1 is SNHLY and CDR2 FYNNEI. V was clipped by 6 bases and J by 5 bases, with 5 bases between them. CDR3 sequence (DNA): TGTGCCAGCAGCCTCCACGAGCAGTACTTC. Its protein is CASSLHEQYF.

The rearrangement links TRBV15 to TRBJ1-3, with D perhaps TRBD1 (6 bases). V dropped 7 bases and J dropped 0 bases, with 13 bases sitting between them. The CDR3 spans 15 residues. From germline, CDR1 is LNHNV and CDR2 YYDKDF (reference sequence). The CDR3 coding sequence is TGTGCCACCACTCCAGGGGTTTACTCTGGAAACACCATATATTTT. Translated, it gives CATTPGVYSGNTIYF.

The chain combines TRBV4-3 with TRBJ2-1; 8 positions match TRBD2. V lost 5 bases, J lost 3 bases, and 15 bases stayed unmatched. CDR1 LGHNA and CDR2 YSLEER come from the germline V gene. The CDR3 is 18 residues long. The CDR3 DNA is TGCGCCAGCAGCAAAGGGGCTAGCGGGTTGGGGGACTACAATGAGCAGTTCTTC. Its protein is CASSKGASGLGDYNEQFF.

The chain combines TRBV10-1 with TRBJ2-7; 15 bases match TRBD2. V was pared by 4 bases and J by 7 bases, with 11 bases of the junction left unmatched. CDR3 size: 17 residues. In germline, CDR1 is WNHNN, CDR2 SYGVQD (reference sequence). The CDR3 protein is CASSAGTSGRLREEQYF. CDR3 bases: TGCGCCAGCAGTGCCGGGACTAGCGGGAGGCTTCGAGAAGAGCAGTACTTC.

Note on this clone: Other DNA sequences in the sample encode the same CDR3. The gene calls are TRBV4-1 and TRBJ2-5, with TRBD2 matching over 13 bases. The germline gives CDR1 MGHRA, CDR2 YSYEKL. CDR3 size: 15 residues. Germline trimming cut 4 bases from V and 4 bases from J; bases unmatched to any gene: 3. The CDR3, as DNA: TGCGCCAGCAGCCTCCGGACTAGCGGGAGAGAGACCCAGTACTTC. It codes for CASSLRTSGRETQYF.

Points on this clone: Other DNA sequences from this sample encode an identical CDR3 as well. This chain links TRBV27 with TRBJ1-1; D unresolved. V dropped 2 bases and J dropped 3 bases, with 7 bases sitting between them. Germline CDR1 reads MNHEY; CDR2 reads SMNVEV (reference sequence). The CDR3 covers 13 residues. This chain's CDR3 is CASSLLEDTEAFF. The CDR3 DNA reads as TGTGCCAGCAGTTTACTGGAAGACACTGAAGCTTTCTTT.

V is TRBV5-8 and J is TRBJ2-5; D perhaps matches TRBD2 (6 bases). V shed 6 bases and J shed 5 bases, with 23 bases lying between them. Per germline, CDR1 SGHTS and CDR2 YDEGEE. The CDR3 loop spans 16 amino acids. In nucleotides, the CDR3 is TGTGCCAGCACCCCCCTTGAGACGGGAGCATGGGAGACCCAGTACTTC. Protein product: CASTPLETGAWETQYF.